A selection of T cell receptor beta chains follows, all from one sample in a study of blood T cells in healthy people across ages. One entry per CDR3 protein results from TCRdb running MiXCR on the 5' RACE reads. The table records around 1.5 million distinct CDR3 sequences, 34% of them present only once. Sequencing input: blood. The receptors were gathered from a woman aged 30 to 39 in good health. CDR3s include the opening cysteine and the closing phenylalanine or tryptophan. Each record gives: D gene, J gene, V gene, clone size, CDR3 protein, CDR3 DNA. The D gene is left open where the match is weak. Clone size appears in some rows only: once, few, many, or a class for an expanded clone.

d_call: TRBD2; j_call: TRBJ2-1; v_call: TRBV10-3; clone_size: -; cdr3_aa: CAISESIAGSYNEQFF; cdr3_nt: TGTGCCATCAGTGAGTCGATAGCGGGATCCTACAATGAGCAGTTCTTC
d_call: TRBD2; j_call: TRBJ2-1; v_call: TRBV9; clone_size: -; cdr3_aa: CASSPRTSGGHEQFF; cdr3_nt: TGTGCCAGCAGCCCACGGACTAGCGGGGGACATGAGCAGTTCTTC
d_call: TRBD2; j_call: TRBJ2-3; v_call: TRBV20-1; clone_size: many; cdr3_aa: CSAGAGRSTDTQYF; cdr3_nt: TGCAGTGCTGGAGCGGGGCGGAGCACAGATACGCAGTATTTT
d_call: -; j_call: TRBJ2-4; v_call: TRBV20-1; clone_size: -; cdr3_aa: CNAPSDHTYGQYF; cdr3_nt: TGCAATGCCCCTAGCGATCATACCTACGGGCAGTACTTC
d_call: TRBD1; j_call: TRBJ1-5; v_call: TRBV20-1; clone_size: -; cdr3_aa: CSARDREVGNQPQHF; cdr3_nt: TGCAGTGCGAGGGACAGGGAGGTAGGCAATCAGCCCCAGCATTTT
d_call: -; j_call: TRBJ2-5; v_call: TRBV7-8; clone_size: -; cdr3_aa: CASSPVGGGGEETQYF; cdr3_nt: TGTGCCAGCAGCCCGGTTGGTGGGGGGGGCGAAGAGACCCAGTACTTC
d_call: TRBD1; j_call: TRBJ1-2; v_call: TRBV5-1; clone_size: once; cdr3_aa: CASSLRAGGYGYTF; cdr3_nt: TGCGCCAGCAGCTTGAGGGCAGGGGGCTATGGCTACACCTTC
d_call: TRBD1; j_call: TRBJ2-7; v_call: TRBV20-1; clone_size: few; cdr3_aa: CSASSGTGVGEQYF; cdr3_nt: TGCAGTGCTAGCTCCGGGACAGGGGTCGGCGAGCAGTACTTC
d_call: -; j_call: TRBJ2-1; v_call: TRBV27; clone_size: few; cdr3_aa: CASSLGDGEQFF; cdr3_nt: TGTGCCAGCAGCCTGGGAGATGGCGAGCAGTTCTTC
d_call: -; j_call: TRBJ2-2; v_call: TRBV2; clone_size: -; cdr3_aa: CASSDLTGERFF; cdr3_nt: TGTGCCAGCAGTGATTTAACCGGGGAGCGGTTTTTT
d_call: TRBD2; j_call: TRBJ2-3; v_call: TRBV12-3/TRBV12-4; clone_size: few; cdr3_aa: CASSPSRRGGLALFTDTQYF; cdr3_nt: TGTGCCAGCAGTCCCTCCCGGCGGGGGGGCCTAGCATTGTTCACAGATACGCAGTATTTT
d_call: TRBD1; j_call: TRBJ1-4; v_call: TRBV20-1; clone_size: -; cdr3_aa: CSATGQGSEKLFF; cdr3_nt: TGCAGTGCCACGGGACAGGGGTCTGAAAAACTGTTTTTT
d_call: -; j_call: TRBJ2-1; v_call: TRBV20-1; clone_size: -; cdr3_aa: CSARNLEPNEQFF; cdr3_nt: TGCAGTGCTAGAAATTTAGAGCCCAATGAGCAGTTCTTC
d_call: TRBD2; j_call: TRBJ2-2; v_call: TRBV7-8; clone_size: -; cdr3_aa: CASSLVRTSETGELFF; cdr3_nt: TGTGCCAGCAGCTTAGTCAGGACTAGCGAAACCGGGGAGCTGTTTTTT
d_call: -; j_call: TRBJ1-2; v_call: TRBV27; clone_size: -; cdr3_aa: CASTAQGPGYGYTF; cdr3_nt: TGTGCCAGCACCGCACAAGGGCCAGGGTATGGCTACACCTTC
d_call: -; j_call: TRBJ2-1; v_call: TRBV12-5; clone_size: -; cdr3_aa: CASGDSNFYEQFF; cdr3_nt: TGTGCTAGTGGGGACAGTAATTTCTATGAGCAGTTCTTC
d_call: TRBD1; j_call: TRBJ1-1; v_call: TRBV6-1; clone_size: -; cdr3_aa: CASSEARTGAAPEAFF; cdr3_nt: TGTGCCAGCAGTGAAGCGAGGACAGGGGCTGCCCCTGAAGCTTTCTTT
d_call: TRBD1; j_call: TRBJ2-1; v_call: TRBV10-1; clone_size: -; cdr3_aa: CASSDPGGTDEQFF; cdr3_nt: TGCGCCAGCAGTGATCCAGGGGGTACAGATGAGCAGTTCTTC
d_call: -; j_call: TRBJ2-2; v_call: TRBV1; clone_size: -; cdr3_aa: CTSSQGDRGDTGELFF; cdr3_nt: TGCACCAGCAGCCAAGGGGACAGGGGCGACACCGGGGAGCTGTTTTTT
d_call: TRBD1; j_call: TRBJ2-5; v_call: TRBV6-2/TRBV6-3; clone_size: -; cdr3_aa: CASRPRDRRETQYF; cdr3_nt: TGTGCCAGCAGACCCCGGGACAGGAGAGAGACCCAGTACTTC
d_call: TRBD2; j_call: TRBJ2-7; v_call: TRBV10-3; clone_size: few; cdr3_aa: CATRVNREGDEQYF; cdr3_nt: TGTGCCACCCGGGTGAATCGGGAGGGTGACGAGCAGTACTTC
d_call: TRBD2; j_call: TRBJ2-7; v_call: TRBV29-1; clone_size: -; cdr3_aa: CSVERGAGGQYNEQYF; cdr3_nt: TGCAGCGTTGAACGGGGCGCGGGAGGGCAGTACAATGAGCAGTACTTC
d_call: TRBD2; j_call: TRBJ2-5; v_call: TRBV9; clone_size: -; cdr3_aa: CASSVDLAGQETQYF; cdr3_nt: TGTGCCAGCAGCGTAGATCTAGCGGGACAAGAGACCCAGTACTTC
d_call: TRBD2; j_call: TRBJ2-7; v_call: TRBV29-1; clone_size: -; cdr3_aa: CSVVGLATSYEQYF; cdr3_nt: TGCAGCGTTGTCGGACTAGCGACCTCCTACGAGCAGTACTTC
d_call: -; j_call: TRBJ1-5; v_call: TRBV29-1; clone_size: -; cdr3_aa: CSAEMGPGTGGIGFPQHF; cdr3_nt: TGCAGCGCTGAAATGGGTCCCGGCACGGGAGGGATAGGTTTTCCCCAGCATTTT
d_call: -; j_call: TRBJ2-1; v_call: TRBV20-1; clone_size: many; cdr3_aa: CSATYNEQFF; cdr3_nt: TGCAGTGCTACTTACAATGAGCAGTTCTTC